This TCR beta chain is drawn from a study of blood T cell repertoires in COVID-19. As for the study in general: T cells, B-cell-depleted T cells, or PBMCs supplied cDNA or gDNA.

CDR1 MNHEY and CDR2 SVGEGT come from the germline V gene. Trimming removed 3 bases at V and 0 bases at J, with 18 bases between. The CDR3 is 18 amino acids. Cohorts were based on clinical histories the participants reported. Symptom resolution, clearance, or two negative PCRs marked the recovered donors of Cohort 3. Produced via immunoSEQ multiplex PCR; TCRdb's table is partial and in-frame only. The sample holds fewer than 350,000 clones; roughly 90% are singletons and the top ten take roughly 5.3%. This sequence joins TRBV6-2 or TRBV6-3 and TRBJ1-5; maybe TRBD1 (5 bases). This sequence was found in a man in his fifties or sixties who had recovered from COVID-19. Source material: PBMCs or T cells enriched from blood (not recorded which). CDR3 DNA: TGTGCCAGCAGTTATAACTTGGGGGGGGTTGATAGCAATCAGCCCCAGCATTTT. It specifies CASSYNLGGVDSNQPQHF.